The present TCR beta chain was sequenced within a study of neurological immune-mediated disorders. Germline lookup yields CDR1 SGHTA and CDR2 FQGNSA. The CDR3 loop spans 15 amino acids. The germline V and J ends were trimmed by 2 bases and 3 bases, with 14 bases remaining between them. Study results and limitations: Association of the multiple sclerosis repertoire cluster with clinical or MRI features was not observed for any feature.

The unsorted libraries were prepared from 2 million PBMCs (stored at -80 C). Over 200 million TCR-beta sequences, together covering 15-18 subjects, were produced by every individual sequencing run that was carried out. TCRdb re-derived calls from the 5' RACE reads in MiXCR, one entry per CDR3 protein. The sample gives fewer than 35,000 distinct CDR3 sequences, about 3.1% of which show up once; 6% to 7.5% is in the top ten. In regard to this clonotype: Its antigen is not identified.

Sequencing was carried out using PBMCs. V gene TRBV7-2 combines with J gene TRBJ2-7; maybe TRBD2 (6 bases). The TCR comes from a woman aged 25 to 39 with multiple sclerosis. The CDR3 is CASSLQTRGSYEQYF. The CDR3 DNA reads TGTGCCAGCAGCTTACAGACTAGAGGGAGCTACGAGCAGTACTTC. Combining the CDR3 with reference TRBV7-2 and TRBJ2-7 gives the whole variable domain GAGVSQSPSNKVTEKGKDVELRCDPISGHTALYWYRQSLGQGLEFLIYFQGNSAPDKSGLPSDRFSAERTGGSVSTLTIQRTQQEDSAVYLCASSLQTRGSYEQYFGPGTRLTVT.